This entry features one T cell receptor beta chain sequence. Sequencing was performed with immunoSEQ multiplex PCR; in TCRdb, only in-frame clones are kept and a portion is missing. The sample yields under 350,000 clones, around 87% seen once. The germline V gene has CDR1 MNHEY and CDR2 SVGEGT. V gave up 5 bases and J gave up 0 bases; unmatched junction bases: 7. The CDR3 sequence is 15 residues long. These data are taken from a study of blood T cell repertoires in COVID-19. The sequencing input was peripheral blood. The sequence came from a man between 65 and 80 years old with acute or convalescent COVID-19. The chain combines TRBV6-2 or TRBV6-3 with TRBJ2-7; 7 nucleotides line up with TRBD2. The CDR3 DNA reads TGTGCCAGCAGTAACCCTTGGACTAGCTCCTACGAGCAGTACTTC. Protein product: CASSNPWTSSYEQYF.